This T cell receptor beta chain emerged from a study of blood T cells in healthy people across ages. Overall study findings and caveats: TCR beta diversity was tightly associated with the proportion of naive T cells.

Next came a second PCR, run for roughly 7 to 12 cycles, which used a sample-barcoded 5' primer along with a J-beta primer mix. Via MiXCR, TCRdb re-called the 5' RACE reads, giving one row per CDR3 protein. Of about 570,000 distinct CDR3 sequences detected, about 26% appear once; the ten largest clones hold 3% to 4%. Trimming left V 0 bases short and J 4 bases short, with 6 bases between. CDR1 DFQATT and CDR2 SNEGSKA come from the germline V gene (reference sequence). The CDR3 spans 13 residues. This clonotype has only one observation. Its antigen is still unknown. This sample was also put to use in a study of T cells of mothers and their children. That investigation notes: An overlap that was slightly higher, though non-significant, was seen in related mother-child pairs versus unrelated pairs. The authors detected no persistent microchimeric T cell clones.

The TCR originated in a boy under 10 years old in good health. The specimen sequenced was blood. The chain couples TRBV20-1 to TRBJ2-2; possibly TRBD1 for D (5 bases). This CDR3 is CSAREGVTGELFF. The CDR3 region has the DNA TGCAGTGCTAGAGAAGGGGTCACCGGGGAGCTGTTTTTT.